Listed below are T cell receptor beta chains from one sample, sequenced in a study of neoadjuvant anti-PD-1 for oral cavity cancer. The protocol was immunoSEQ multiplex PCR, while the TCRdb copy is restricted to in-frame clones and leaves out a portion. The table has 5,500 to 8,000 clones, over 60% seen once. The sequences come from PBMCs, collected before nivolumab (anti-PD-1) treatment. The receptors stem from a person aged 35 to 85 with oral cavity squamous cell carcinoma. CDR3s include the opening cysteine and the closing phenylalanine or tryptophan. D genes are given only for firm matches. Where a row states a size, it is once, few, many or the class of an expanded clone; other rows omit it.

d_call: TRBD1; v_call: TRBV5-1; j_call: TRBJ2-2; clone_size: .; cdr3_aa: CASSLRDRVNTGELFF; cdr3_nt: TGCGCCAGCAGCTTGCGGGACAGGGTTAACACCGGGGAGCTGTTTTTT
d_call: .; v_call: TRBV19; j_call: TRBJ1-5; clone_size: few; cdr3_aa: CASSIGWTAYSNQPQHF; cdr3_nt: TGTGCCAGTAGTATCGGGTGGACAGCTTATAGCAATCAGCCCCAGCATTTT
d_call: TRBD1; v_call: TRBV27; j_call: TRBJ1-6; clone_size: .; cdr3_aa: CASSPDRGAYNSPLHF; cdr3_nt: TGTGCCAGCAGTCCGGACAGGGGAGCCTATAATTCACCCCTCCACTTT
d_call: .; v_call: TRBV6-1; j_call: TRBJ2-2; clone_size: .; cdr3_aa: CASKLDSNTGELFF; cdr3_nt: TGTGCCAGCAAACTGGACAGCAACACCGGGGAGCTGTTTTTT
d_call: .; v_call: TRBV6-5; j_call: TRBJ1-1; clone_size: .; cdr3_aa: CASSYGPNTEAFF; cdr3_nt: TGTGCCAGCAGTTATGGGCCGAACACTGAAGCTTTCTTT
d_call: TRBD1; v_call: TRBV15; j_call: TRBJ2-7; clone_size: few; cdr3_aa: CATSRWTGGSEQYF; cdr3_nt: TGTGCCACCAGCAGGTGGACAGGGGGCTCCGAGCAGTACTTC
d_call: .; v_call: TRBV27; j_call: TRBJ1-3; clone_size: .; cdr3_aa: CASSPTVLSGNTIYF; cdr3_nt: TGTGCCAGCAGTCCGACAGTTCTCTCTGGAAACACCATATATTTT
d_call: TRBD2; v_call: TRBV19; j_call: TRBJ2-2; clone_size: .; cdr3_aa: CASSIQGAGAGLAGAGELFF; cdr3_nt: TGTGCCAGTAGTATACAAGGTGCAGGTGCGGGACTAGCGGGGGCCGGGGAGCTGTTTTTT
d_call: TRBD2; v_call: TRBV5-1; j_call: TRBJ2-3; clone_size: .; cdr3_aa: CASSSGRGTDTQYF; cdr3_nt: TGCGCCAGCTCGAGCGGGAGAGGGACAGATACGCAGTATTTT
d_call: .; v_call: TRBV10-3; j_call: TRBJ1-1; clone_size: .; cdr3_aa: CAISEIYRNTEAFF; cdr3_nt: TGTGCCATCAGTGAGATTTACAGGAACACTGAAGCTTTCTTT
d_call: .; v_call: TRBV4-1; j_call: TRBJ1-1; clone_size: once; cdr3_aa: CASSQDRAGGTEAFF; cdr3_nt: TGCGCCAGCAGCCAAGACAGGGCGGGAGGCACTGAAGCTTTCTTT
d_call: .; v_call: TRBV25-1; j_call: TRBJ1-2; clone_size: .; cdr3_aa: CASSDSLADFTRDYGYTF; cdr3_nt: TGTGCCAGCAGTGACTCCCTCGCAGATTTTACACGGGACTATGGCTACACCTTC
d_call: .; v_call: TRBV2; j_call: TRBJ2-1; clone_size: .; cdr3_aa: CASSELKGPYNEQFF; cdr3_nt: TGTGCCAGCAGTGAACTAAAGGGGCCCTACAATGAGCAGTTCTTC
d_call: TRBD2; v_call: TRBV5-1; j_call: TRBJ2-1; clone_size: .; cdr3_aa: CASSLVASGFNNEQFF; cdr3_nt: TGCGCCAGCAGCTTGGTGGCTAGCGGATTCAACAATGAGCAGTTCTTC
d_call: TRBD2; v_call: TRBV7-2; j_call: TRBJ2-1; clone_size: .; cdr3_aa: CASSLARRGLGSYNEQFF; cdr3_nt: TGTGCCAGCAGCTTAGCAAGAAGAGGACTAGGCTCCTACAATGAGCAGTTCTTC
d_call: TRBD1; v_call: TRBV4-1; j_call: TRBJ1-1; clone_size: .; cdr3_aa: CASSPKGTDYTEAFF; cdr3_nt: TGCGCCAGCAGCCCAAAAGGGACAGATTACACTGAAGCTTTCTTT
d_call: TRBD1; v_call: TRBV19; j_call: TRBJ2-2; clone_size: .; cdr3_aa: CASSIPIAGTASNTGELFF; cdr3_nt: TGTGCCAGTAGTATCCCCATCGCCGGGACAGCATCGAACACCGGGGAGCTGTTTTTT
d_call: .; v_call: TRBV7-8; j_call: TRBJ2-7; clone_size: .; cdr3_aa: CASSSLAVSSYEQYF; cdr3_nt: TGTGCCAGCAGTTCTTTAGCGGTATCCTCCTACGAGCAGTACTTC
d_call: TRBD1; v_call: TRBV7-2; j_call: TRBJ2-7; clone_size: few; cdr3_aa: CASSLALQGYEQYF; cdr3_nt: TGTGCCAGCAGCTTAGCGTTACAGGGGTACGAGCAGTACTTC
d_call: .; v_call: TRBV6-5; j_call: TRBJ2-2; clone_size: few; cdr3_aa: CASNLGVNTGELFF; cdr3_nt: TGTGCCAGCAACCTCGGGGTCAACACCGGGGAGCTGTTTTTT
d_call: TRBD1; v_call: TRBV20-1; j_call: TRBJ1-1; clone_size: .; cdr3_aa: CSATPGQGSFF; cdr3_nt: TGCAGTGCTACCCCGGGACAGGGATCTTTCTTT
d_call: TRBD1; v_call: TRBV4-2; j_call: TRBJ2-7; clone_size: .; cdr3_aa: CASSQVLDRGSSYEQYF; cdr3_nt: TGTGCCAGCAGCCAAGTATTGGACAGGGGAAGCTCCTACGAGCAGTACTTC
d_call: .; v_call: TRBV6-1; j_call: TRBJ2-5; clone_size: once; cdr3_aa: CASSGVMEKEETQYF; cdr3_nt: TGTGCCAGCAGTGGGGTTATGGAGAAGGAAGAGACCCAGTACTTC
d_call: .; v_call: TRBV27; j_call: TRBJ2-5; clone_size: .; cdr3_aa: CASRVEGRQETQYF; cdr3_nt: TGTGCCAGCCGCGTGGAGGGCCGCCAAGAGACCCAGTACTTC
d_call: TRBD1; v_call: TRBV5-6; j_call: TRBJ1-4; clone_size: .; cdr3_aa: CASSLRTGSEKLFF; cdr3_nt: TGTGCCAGCAGCCTACGGACAGGGTCAGAAAAACTGTTTTTT
d_call: TRBD1; v_call: TRBV10-3; j_call: TRBJ2-2; clone_size: .; cdr3_aa: CAISKSGTGYDGELFF; cdr3_nt: TGTGCCATCAGCAAATCCGGGACAGGGTATGACGGGGAGCTGTTTTTT
d_call: .; v_call: TRBV7-2; j_call: TRBJ1-5; clone_size: few; cdr3_aa: CASSLVMGRDQPQHF; cdr3_nt: TGTGCCAGCAGCTTAGTCATGGGAAGGGATCAGCCCCAGCATTTT
d_call: .; v_call: TRBV6-5; j_call: TRBJ2-1; clone_size: .; cdr3_aa: CASSVTGSGYNEQFF; cdr3_nt: TGTGCCAGCAGCGTCACAGGGTCGGGCTACAATGAGCAGTTCTTC
d_call: TRBD2; v_call: TRBV5-4; j_call: TRBJ2-3; clone_size: .; cdr3_aa: CASSTPSGGLDTQYF; cdr3_nt: TGTGCCAGCAGCACGCCTAGCGGGGGACTAGATACGCAGTATTTT
d_call: TRBD1; v_call: TRBV19; j_call: TRBJ2-5; clone_size: few; cdr3_aa: CASSDTGASQETQYF; cdr3_nt: TGTGCCAGTAGCGACACAGGGGCTTCCCAAGAGACCCAGTACTTC
d_call: .; v_call: TRBV27; j_call: TRBJ1-5; clone_size: .; cdr3_aa: CASSRGPPNQPQHF; cdr3_nt: TGTGCCAGCAGCCGCGGGCCCCCGAATCAGCCCCAGCATTTT
d_call: .; v_call: TRBV6-6; j_call: TRBJ1-1; clone_size: .; cdr3_aa: CASSYQANTEAFF; cdr3_nt: TGTGCCAGCAGTTATCAGGCGAACACTGAAGCTTTCTTT
d_call: TRBD2; v_call: TRBV10-1; j_call: TRBJ2-1; clone_size: .; cdr3_aa: CASPNRGVEQFF; cdr3_nt: TGCGCCAGCCCGAACCGGGGGGTTGAGCAGTTCTTC
d_call: TRBD2; v_call: TRBV29-1; j_call: TRBJ2-3; clone_size: .; cdr3_aa: CSVWAGELILGDTQYF; cdr3_nt: TGCAGCGTATGGGCGGGGGAGTTGATACTGGGCGATACGCAGTATTTT
d_call: .; v_call: TRBV7-6; j_call: TRBJ1-5; clone_size: .; cdr3_aa: CATGLNNQPQHF; cdr3_nt: TGTGCCACCGGGCTAAACAATCAGCCCCAGCATTTT
d_call: TRBD1; v_call: TRBV6-5; j_call: TRBJ2-3; clone_size: .; cdr3_aa: CASSSTGVWGTDTQYF; cdr3_nt: TGTGCCAGCAGTTCAACAGGGGTTTGGGGCACAGATACGCAGTATTTT
d_call: .; v_call: TRBV27; j_call: TRBJ2-1; clone_size: few; cdr3_aa: CASSRGGLAMHEQFF; cdr3_nt: TGTGCCAGCAGTCGAGGAGGGCTAGCGATGCATGAGCAGTTCTTC
d_call: TRBD1; v_call: TRBV11-2; j_call: TRBJ2-5; clone_size: .; cdr3_aa: CASSLDRGTGGDPRSETQYF; cdr3_nt: TGTGCCAGCAGCTTAGATCGGGGGACAGGGGGCGACCCTCGGTCAGAGACCCAGTACTTC
d_call: TRBD1; v_call: TRBV18; j_call: TRBJ1-2; clone_size: .; cdr3_aa: CASQRTGYGYTF; cdr3_nt: TGTGCCAGCCAGAGGACAGGCTATGGCTACACCTTC
d_call: .; v_call: TRBV7-2; j_call: TRBJ1-2; clone_size: few; cdr3_aa: CASRQERQGNYGYTF; cdr3_nt: TGTGCCAGCAGACAGGAGAGGCAGGGCAACTATGGCTACACCTTC
d_call: .; v_call: TRBV4-2; j_call: TRBJ2-7; clone_size: .; cdr3_aa: CASSQSAGQTYEQYF; cdr3_nt: TGTGCCAGCAGCCAATCGGCAGGGCAAACCTACGAGCAGTACTTC
d_call: .; v_call: TRBV5-1; j_call: TRBJ2-7; clone_size: once; cdr3_aa: CASSLATQGSYEQYF; cdr3_nt: TGCGCCAGCAGCTTGGCCACACAAGGGAGTTACGAGCAGTACTTC
d_call: TRBD1; v_call: TRBV4-3; j_call: TRBJ2-3; clone_size: .; cdr3_aa: CASKGDRRKADTQYF; cdr3_nt: TGCGCCAGCAAAGGGGACAGGAGGAAGGCAGATACGCAGTATTTT
d_call: .; v_call: TRBV7-2; j_call: TRBJ2-2; clone_size: .; cdr3_aa: CASSRLPTEGELFF; cdr3_nt: TGTGCCAGCAGCCGTCTGCCCACAGAGGGGGAGCTGTTTTTT
d_call: .; v_call: TRBV6-5; j_call: TRBJ2-7; clone_size: .; cdr3_aa: CASSYSARAFTYEQYF; cdr3_nt: TGTGCCAGCAGTTACTCTGCCAGAGCCTTCACCTACGAGCAGTACTTC
d_call: TRBD1; v_call: TRBV29-1; j_call: TRBJ1-1; clone_size: few; cdr3_aa: CSVRTGGGNTEAFF; cdr3_nt: TGCAGCGTCCGGACAGGGGGAGGGAACACTGAAGCTTTCTTT
d_call: .; v_call: TRBV19; j_call: TRBJ1-2; clone_size: .; cdr3_aa: CASSISPDSWGYTF; cdr3_nt: TGTGCCAGTAGTATATCCCCGGACAGCTGGGGCTACACCTTC
d_call: TRBD2; v_call: TRBV5-1; j_call: TRBJ2-1; clone_size: once; cdr3_aa: CASSYSGASYNEQFF; cdr3_nt: TGCGCCAGCAGCTATAGCGGGGCCTCCTACAATGAGCAGTTCTTC
d_call: .; v_call: TRBV6-5; j_call: TRBJ1-2; clone_size: .; cdr3_aa: CASSYSIKDPRGYTF; cdr3_nt: TGTGCCAGCAGTTACTCGATCAAGGACCCGCGTGGCTACACCTTC
d_call: .; v_call: TRBV19; j_call: TRBJ1-6; clone_size: .; cdr3_aa: CASSSSSDFYNSPLHF; cdr3_nt: TGTGCCAGTAGTAGCAGCAGTGACTTCTATAATTCACCCCTCCACTTT
d_call: .; v_call: TRBV11-2; j_call: TRBJ2-1; clone_size: .; cdr3_aa: CASSSLASGNEQFF; cdr3_nt: TGTGCCAGCAGCTCGCTAGCCAGCGGGAATGAGCAGTTCTTC
d_call: .; v_call: TRBV15; j_call: TRBJ2-3; clone_size: .; cdr3_aa: CATSRDQQTTDTQYF; cdr3_nt: TGTGCCACCAGCAGAGATCAACAGACTACAGATACGCAGTATTTT